This T cell receptor (beta chain) emerged from a study of regulatory T cells in long-lasting Graves disease. Ten or more counts support this clonotype. Its antigen is not identified. V lost 3 bases and J 0 bases, leaving 11 bases between the germline ends. The germline CDR1 and CDR2 sequences are SGHTA and FQGNSA. This CDR3 comprises 15 residues. Specified time point: persistent/refractory GD, antithyroid drugs over 5 years with positive TRAb. Construction of the TCR library relied on RNA isolated from PBMCs. A volume of around 8.7 milliliters of peripheral blood was collected in EDTA tubes. Relying on iRepertoire HTBI primers and Arm-PCR of CDR3 regions, the team built TCR beta libraries. Per the original data handling: Samples revealed approximately 60 TRBV and approximately 15 TRBJ segments. TCRdb analysed the multiplex PCR reads with MiXCR anew, one entry per CDR3 protein. The V and J calls shown here were made by TCRdb, not taken from the authors' results. The table has roughly 400,000 distinct CDR3 sequences, around a fifth seen once.

Study-wide points: Persistent disease showed a preference for TRBV28, TRBJ1-2 and TRBJ2-5. What was studied was peripheral blood only, and not thyroid tissue.

This TCR came from a female donor with Graves disease. The sample in question was peripheral blood mononuclear cells (PBMCs), obtained when the disease was refractory, from a patient treated with antithyroid drugs. The chain combines TRBV7-2 with TRBJ1-2; perhaps TRBD1 as D (5 bases). CDR3 protein: CASSFGAGSNYGYTF. The DNA for the CDR3 is TGTGCCAGCAGCTTCGGGGCCGGGTCTAACTATGGCTACACCTTC.